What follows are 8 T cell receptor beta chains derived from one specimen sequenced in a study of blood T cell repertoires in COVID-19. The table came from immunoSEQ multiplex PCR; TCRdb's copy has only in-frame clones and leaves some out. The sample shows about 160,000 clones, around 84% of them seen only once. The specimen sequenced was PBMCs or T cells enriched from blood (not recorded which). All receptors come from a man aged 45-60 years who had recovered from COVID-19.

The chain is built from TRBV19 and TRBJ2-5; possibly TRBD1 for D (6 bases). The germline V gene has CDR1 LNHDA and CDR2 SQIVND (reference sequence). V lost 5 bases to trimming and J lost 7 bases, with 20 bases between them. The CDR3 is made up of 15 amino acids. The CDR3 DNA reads TGTGCCAGTAGTGTCTCCGGGACACTGGAGGTGACCCAGTACTTC. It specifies CASSVSGTLEVTQYF.

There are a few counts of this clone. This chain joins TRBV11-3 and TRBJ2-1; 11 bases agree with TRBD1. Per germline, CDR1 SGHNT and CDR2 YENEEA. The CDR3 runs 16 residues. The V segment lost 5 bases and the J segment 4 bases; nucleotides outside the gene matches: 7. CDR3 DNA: TGTGCCAGCAGCGGGGGGACAGGGGGATTTTACAATGAGCAGTTCTTC. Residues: CASSGGTGGFYNEQFF.

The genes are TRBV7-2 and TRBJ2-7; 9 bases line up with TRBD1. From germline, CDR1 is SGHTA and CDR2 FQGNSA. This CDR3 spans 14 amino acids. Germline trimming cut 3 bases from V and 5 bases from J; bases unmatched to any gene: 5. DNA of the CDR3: TGTGCCAGCAGCTTCAGACAGGGGGTCCACGAGCAGTACTTC. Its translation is CASSFRQGVHEQYF.

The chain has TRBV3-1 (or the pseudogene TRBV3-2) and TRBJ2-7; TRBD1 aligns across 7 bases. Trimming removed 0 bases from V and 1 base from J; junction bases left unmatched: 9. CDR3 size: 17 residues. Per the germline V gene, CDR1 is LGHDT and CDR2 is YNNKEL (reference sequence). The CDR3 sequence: CASSQDLVETGSYEQYF. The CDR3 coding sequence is TGTGCCAGCAGCCAAGATCTTGTTGAGACAGGGTCCTACGAGCAGTACTTC.

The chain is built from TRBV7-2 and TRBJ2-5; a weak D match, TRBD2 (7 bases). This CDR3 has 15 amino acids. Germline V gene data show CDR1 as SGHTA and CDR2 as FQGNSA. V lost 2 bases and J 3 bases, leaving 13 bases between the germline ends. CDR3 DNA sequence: TGTGCCAGCAGCTTATGGGGGGGGGCGGAAGAGACCCAGTACTTC. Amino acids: CASSLWGGAEETQYF.

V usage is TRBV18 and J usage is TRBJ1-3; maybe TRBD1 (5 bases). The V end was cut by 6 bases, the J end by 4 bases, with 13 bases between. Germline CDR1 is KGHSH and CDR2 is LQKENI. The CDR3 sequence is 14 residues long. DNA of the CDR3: TGTGCCAGCTCCGCAGGGATTTCCGGAAACACCATATATTTT. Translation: CASSAGISGNTIYF.

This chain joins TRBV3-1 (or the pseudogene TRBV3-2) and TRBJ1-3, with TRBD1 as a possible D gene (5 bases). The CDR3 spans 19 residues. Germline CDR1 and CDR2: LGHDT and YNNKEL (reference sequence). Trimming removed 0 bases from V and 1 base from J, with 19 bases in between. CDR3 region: CASSQDSLIGGNSGNTIYF. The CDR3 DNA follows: TGTGCCAGCAGCCAAGATTCTTTGATTGGGGGGAATTCTGGAAACACCATATATTTT.

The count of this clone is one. CDR3 sequence reads: CASDDRLAGELFF. The CDR3 DNA follows: TGTGCCAGCGATGACAGGTTGGCCGGGGAGCTGTTTTTT. This chain joins TRBV19 and TRBJ2-2; D possibly corresponds to TRBD1 (6 bases). Trimming left V 9 bases short and J 6 bases short, with 14 bases between. The CDR3 totals 13 residues. Per germline, CDR1 LNHDA and CDR2 SQIVND (reference sequence).